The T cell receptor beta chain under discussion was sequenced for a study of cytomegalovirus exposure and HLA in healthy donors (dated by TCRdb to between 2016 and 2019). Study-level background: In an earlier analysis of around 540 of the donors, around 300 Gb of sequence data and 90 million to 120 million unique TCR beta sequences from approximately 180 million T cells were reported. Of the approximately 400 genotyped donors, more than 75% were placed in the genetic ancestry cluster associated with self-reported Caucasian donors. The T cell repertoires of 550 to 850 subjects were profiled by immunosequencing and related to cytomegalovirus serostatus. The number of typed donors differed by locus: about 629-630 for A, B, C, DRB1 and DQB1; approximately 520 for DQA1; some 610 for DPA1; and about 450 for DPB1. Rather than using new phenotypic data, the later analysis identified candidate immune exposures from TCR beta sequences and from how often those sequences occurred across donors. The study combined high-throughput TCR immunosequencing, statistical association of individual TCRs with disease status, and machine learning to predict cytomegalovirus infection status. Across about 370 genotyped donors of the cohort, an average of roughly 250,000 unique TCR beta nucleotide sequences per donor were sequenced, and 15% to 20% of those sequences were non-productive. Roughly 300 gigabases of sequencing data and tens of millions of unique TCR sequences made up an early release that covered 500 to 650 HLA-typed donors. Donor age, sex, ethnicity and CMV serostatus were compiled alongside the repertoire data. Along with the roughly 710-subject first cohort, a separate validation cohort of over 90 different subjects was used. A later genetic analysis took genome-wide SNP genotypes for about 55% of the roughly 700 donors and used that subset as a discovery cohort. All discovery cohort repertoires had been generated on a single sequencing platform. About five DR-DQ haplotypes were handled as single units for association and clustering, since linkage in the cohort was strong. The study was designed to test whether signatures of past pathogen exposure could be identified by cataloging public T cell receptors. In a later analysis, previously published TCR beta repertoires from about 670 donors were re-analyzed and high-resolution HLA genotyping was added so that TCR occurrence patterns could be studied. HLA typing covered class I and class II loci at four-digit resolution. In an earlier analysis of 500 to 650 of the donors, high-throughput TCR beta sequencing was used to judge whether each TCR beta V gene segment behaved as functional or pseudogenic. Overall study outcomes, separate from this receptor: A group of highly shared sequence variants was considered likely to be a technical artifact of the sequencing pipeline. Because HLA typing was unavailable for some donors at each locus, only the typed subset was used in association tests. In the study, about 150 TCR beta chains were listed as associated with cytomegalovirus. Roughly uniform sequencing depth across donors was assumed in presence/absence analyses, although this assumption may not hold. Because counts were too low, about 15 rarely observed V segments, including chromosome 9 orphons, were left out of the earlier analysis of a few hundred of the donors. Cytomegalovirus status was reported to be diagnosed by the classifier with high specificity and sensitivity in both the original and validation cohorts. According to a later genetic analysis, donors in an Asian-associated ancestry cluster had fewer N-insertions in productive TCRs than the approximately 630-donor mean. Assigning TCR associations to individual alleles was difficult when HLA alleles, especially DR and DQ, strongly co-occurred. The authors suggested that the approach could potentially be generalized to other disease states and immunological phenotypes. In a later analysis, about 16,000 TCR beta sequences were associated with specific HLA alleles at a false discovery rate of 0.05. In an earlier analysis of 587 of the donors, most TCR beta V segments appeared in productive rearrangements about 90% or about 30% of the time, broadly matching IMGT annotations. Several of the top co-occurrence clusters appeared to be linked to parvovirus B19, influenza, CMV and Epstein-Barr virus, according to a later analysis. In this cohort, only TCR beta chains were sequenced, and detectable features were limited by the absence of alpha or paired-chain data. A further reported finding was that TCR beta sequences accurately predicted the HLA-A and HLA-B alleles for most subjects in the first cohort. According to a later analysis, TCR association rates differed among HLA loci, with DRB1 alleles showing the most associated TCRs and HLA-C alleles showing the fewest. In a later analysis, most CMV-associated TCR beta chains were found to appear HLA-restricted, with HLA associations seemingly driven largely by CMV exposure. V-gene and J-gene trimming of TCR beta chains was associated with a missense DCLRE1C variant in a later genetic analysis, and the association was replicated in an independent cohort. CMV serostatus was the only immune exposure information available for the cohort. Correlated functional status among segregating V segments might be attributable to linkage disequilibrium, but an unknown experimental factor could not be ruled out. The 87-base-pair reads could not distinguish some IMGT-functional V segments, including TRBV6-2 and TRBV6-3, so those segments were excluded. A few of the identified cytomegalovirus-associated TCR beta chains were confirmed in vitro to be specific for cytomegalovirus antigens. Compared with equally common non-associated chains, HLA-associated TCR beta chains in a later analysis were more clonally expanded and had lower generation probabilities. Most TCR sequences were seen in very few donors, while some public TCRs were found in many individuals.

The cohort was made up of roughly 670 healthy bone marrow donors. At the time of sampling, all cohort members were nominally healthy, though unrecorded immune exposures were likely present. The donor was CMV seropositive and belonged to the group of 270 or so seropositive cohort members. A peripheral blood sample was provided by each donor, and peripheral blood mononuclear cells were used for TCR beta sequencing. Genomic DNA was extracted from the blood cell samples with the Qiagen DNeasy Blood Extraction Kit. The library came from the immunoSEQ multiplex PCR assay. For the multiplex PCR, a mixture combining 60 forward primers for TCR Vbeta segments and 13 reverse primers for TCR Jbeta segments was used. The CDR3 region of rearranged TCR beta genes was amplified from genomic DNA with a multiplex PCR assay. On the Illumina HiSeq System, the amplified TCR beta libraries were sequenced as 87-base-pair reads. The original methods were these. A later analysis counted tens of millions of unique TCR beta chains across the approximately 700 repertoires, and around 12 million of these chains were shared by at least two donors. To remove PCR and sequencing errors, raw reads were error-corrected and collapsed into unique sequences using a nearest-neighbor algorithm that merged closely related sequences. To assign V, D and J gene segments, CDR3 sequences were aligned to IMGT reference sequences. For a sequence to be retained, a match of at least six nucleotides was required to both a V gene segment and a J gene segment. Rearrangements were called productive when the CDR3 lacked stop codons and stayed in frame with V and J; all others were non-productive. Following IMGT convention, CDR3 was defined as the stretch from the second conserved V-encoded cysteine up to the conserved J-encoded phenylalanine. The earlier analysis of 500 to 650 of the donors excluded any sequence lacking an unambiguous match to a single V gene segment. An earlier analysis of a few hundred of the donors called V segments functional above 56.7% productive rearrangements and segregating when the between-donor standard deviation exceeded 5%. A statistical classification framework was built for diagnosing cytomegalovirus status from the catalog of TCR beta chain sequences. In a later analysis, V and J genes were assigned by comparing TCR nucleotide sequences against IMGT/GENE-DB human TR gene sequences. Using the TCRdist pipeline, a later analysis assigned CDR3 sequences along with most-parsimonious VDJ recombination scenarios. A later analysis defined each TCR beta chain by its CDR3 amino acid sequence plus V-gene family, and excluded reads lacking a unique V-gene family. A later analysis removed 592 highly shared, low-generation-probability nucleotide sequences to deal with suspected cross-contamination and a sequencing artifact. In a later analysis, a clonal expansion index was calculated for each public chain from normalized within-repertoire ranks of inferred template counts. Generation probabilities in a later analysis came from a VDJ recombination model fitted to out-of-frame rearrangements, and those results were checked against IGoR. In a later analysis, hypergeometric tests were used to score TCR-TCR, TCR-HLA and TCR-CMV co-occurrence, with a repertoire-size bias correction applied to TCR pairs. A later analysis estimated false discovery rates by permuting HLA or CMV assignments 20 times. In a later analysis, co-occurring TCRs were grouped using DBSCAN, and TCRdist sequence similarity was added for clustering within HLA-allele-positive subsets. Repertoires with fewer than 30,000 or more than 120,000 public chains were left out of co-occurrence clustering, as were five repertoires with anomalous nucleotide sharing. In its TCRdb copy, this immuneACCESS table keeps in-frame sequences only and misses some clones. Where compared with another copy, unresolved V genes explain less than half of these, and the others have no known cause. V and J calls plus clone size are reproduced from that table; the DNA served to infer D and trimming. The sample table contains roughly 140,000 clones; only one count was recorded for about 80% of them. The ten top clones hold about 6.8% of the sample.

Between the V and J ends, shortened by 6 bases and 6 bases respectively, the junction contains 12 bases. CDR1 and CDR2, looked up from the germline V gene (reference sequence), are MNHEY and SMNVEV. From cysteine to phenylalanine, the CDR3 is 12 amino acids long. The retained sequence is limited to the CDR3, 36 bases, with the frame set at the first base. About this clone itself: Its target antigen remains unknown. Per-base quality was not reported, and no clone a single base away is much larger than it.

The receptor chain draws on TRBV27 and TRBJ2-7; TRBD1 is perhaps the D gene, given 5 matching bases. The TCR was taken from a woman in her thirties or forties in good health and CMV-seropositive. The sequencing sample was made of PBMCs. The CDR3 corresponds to CASRGAGSEQYF. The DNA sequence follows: TGTGCCAGCAGAGGGGCCGGTTCCGAGCAGTACTTC.